One sample yielded the 27 T cell receptor beta chains listed below, sequenced in a study of T cells in pancreatic ductal adenocarcinoma. Selected pancreatic ductal adenocarcinoma patients had undergone surgery without neoadjuvant therapy. Method: immunoSEQ multiplex PCR; TCRdb's copy keeps in-frame clones and lacks some. Here the sample spans over 85,000 clones, 90% to 95% being singletons. The sequencing sample was made of PBMCs. Receptor source: a human donor with pancreatic ductal adenocarcinoma.

This chain links TRBV6-5 with TRBJ1-2, with no clear D. The germline V gene has CDR1 MNHEY and CDR2 SVGAGI. With 6 bases removed from V and 1 base from J, the gap between germline ends came to 9 bases. This CDR3 has 13 residues. The CDR3 DNA reads TGTGCCAGCAGGACGGGTCGTAACTATGGCTACACCTTC. Translation gives CASRTGRNYGYTF.

The chain links TRBV18 to TRBJ2-1; 7 bases map to TRBD1. The CDR3 is made up of 16 amino acids. Trimming removed 2 bases from V and 2 bases from J; junction bases left unmatched: 6. Germline V lookup: CDR1 KGHSH, CDR2 LQKENI. The CDR3 is CASSPGTASTYNEQFF. CDR3 nucleotides: TGTGCCAGCTCACCAGGGACAGCTAGCACCTACAATGAGCAGTTCTTC.

V usage is TRBV5-4 and J usage is TRBJ1-1, with D maybe TRBD1 (5 bases). Trimming took 4 bases from V and 8 from J, leaving 15 bases between them. The CDR3 is 13 residues long. In germline, CDR1 is SGHNT, CDR2 YYREEE (reference sequence). CDR3 protein: CASSQGALGEAFF. The CDR3 region has the DNA TGTGCCAGCAGCCAAGGGGCTCTAGGCGAAGCTTTCTTT.

J is TRBJ2-3 and V is TRBV5-1; 11 nucleotides agree with TRBD2. The V and J ends lost 0 bases and 1 base, in that order; junction bases with no gene match: 1. This CDR3 region has 16 residues. Germline V gene data show CDR1 as SGHRS and CDR2 as YFSETQ. CDR3 nucleotides: TGCGCCAGCAGCTTGGGACTAGCGGGACGCACAGATACGCAGTATTTT. Encoded protein: CASSLGLAGRTDTQYF.

V is TRBV6-1 and J is TRBJ2-5; TRBD2 is a possible D gene (6 bases). The V end lost 1 base, the J end lost 2 bases, and 14 bases lay between the germline ends. The length of the CDR3 is 16 residues. In germline, CDR1 is MNHNS, CDR2 SASEGT. This CDR3 reads CASSEVLGSGQETQYF. CDR3 DNA: TGTGCCAGCAGTGAAGTCTTGGGGAGCGGGCAAGAGACCCAGTACTTC.

The chain has TRBV6-6 and TRBJ2-3, with TRBD1 identical over 7 bases. J gave up 3 bases and V 5 bases, and 5 bases lay outside the gene matches. The CDR3 is 14 amino acids. Germline V gene data show CDR1 as MNHNY and CDR2 as SVGAGI (reference sequence). The CDR3 sequence is CASSRRQGTDTQYF. The CDR3 nucleotides are TGTGCCAGCAGTCGAAGACAGGGAACAGATACGCAGTATTTT.

The chain combines TRBV11-3 with TRBJ2-7; 7 nucleotides align to TRBD1. J lost 0 bases, V lost 1 base, and 3 bases had no gene match. The CDR3 totals 15 residues. Germline CDR1 is SGHNT and CDR2 is YENEEA. In DNA, the CDR3 is TGTGCCAGCAGCTTAGGAGGGGACAGCTCCTACGAGCAGTACTTC. This codes for CASSLGGDSSYEQYF.

The chain links TRBV7-9 to TRBJ2-5, with D perhaps TRBD1 (6 bases). The CDR3 runs 13 residues. Trimming shortened V by 7 bases and J by 4 bases, and 13 bases separated the two germline ends. Germline V gives CDR1 SEHNR, CDR2 FQNEAQ (reference sequence). CDR3 in DNA: TGTGCCAGCATCCACAGGGATGGAGAGACCCAGTACTTC. Translated: CASIHRDGETQYF.

The rearrangement links TRBV4-2 to TRBJ1-2; D is ambiguous. Germline V gives CDR1 LGHNA, CDR2 YNFKEQ. V was shortened by 1 base and J by 3 bases, with 12 bases between the two germline ends. This CDR3 spans 15 amino acids. For the CDR3, the DNA is TGTGCCAGCAGCCAAGGTCCGGGAAGAGACTATGGCTACACCTTC. Translating it yields CASSQGPGRDYGYTF.

The chain employs TRBV27 and TRBJ2-7; TRBD1 is a possible D gene (6 bases). This CDR3 is built from 15 residues. Germline CDR1 MNHEY, CDR2 SMNVEV (reference sequence). V was shortened by 6 bases and J by 5 bases, with 20 bases between the two germline ends. The CDR3 sequence is CASRAQGPGRDEQYF. The CDR3 DNA reads as TGTGCCAGCAGGGCACAGGGCCCGGGGCGGGACGAGCAGTACTTC.

V is TRBV9 and J is TRBJ2-2, with 7 bases identical to TRBD2. V shed 0 bases and J 4 bases; nucleotides not matched to a gene: 6. The CDR3 covers 16 residues. CDR1 and CDR2 (germline): SGDLS, YYNGEE. CDR3 residues: CASSVDSGGPTGELFF. In DNA form, the CDR3 reads TGTGCCAGCAGCGTAGACTCGGGAGGCCCCACCGGGGAGCTGTTTTTT. The full variable domain, its missing parts supplied by reference TRBV9 and TRBJ2-2, is DSGVTQTPKHLITATGQRVTLRCSPRSGDLSVYWYQQSLDQGLQFLIQYYNGEERAKGNILERFSAQQFPDLHSELNLSSLELGDSALYFCASSVDSGGPTGELFFGEGSRLTVL.

The chain has TRBV30 and TRBJ2-2, with TRBD2 identical over 10 bases. The germline gives CDR1 GTSNPN, CDR2 SVGIG (reference sequence). The CDR3 runs 15 residues. After removal of 3 bases from V and 6 bases from J, the junction contained 7 bases not matched to a gene. CDR3 residues: CAWRGLAGGSGELFF. The CDR3 nucleotides are TGTGCCTGGAGAGGATTAGCGGGAGGCTCCGGGGAGCTGTTTTTT.

The table lists this clone with a count of one. V usage is TRBV20-1 and J usage is TRBJ2-7; D remains ambiguous. Trimming stripped 7 bases from V and 8 bases from J, with 12 bases between. The germline V gene has CDR1 DFQATT and CDR2 SNEGSKA (reference sequence). CDR3 length: 10 residues. The chain's CDR3 is CSVAVEKQYF. The CDR3, as DNA: TGCAGTGTCGCGGTCGAGAAGCAGTACTTC.

CDR3 loop: CASGLAGFRTQYF. As DNA, the CDR3 is TGTGCCAGCGGTTTAGCGGGTTTCAGGACCCAGTACTTC. The chain combines TRBV6-5 with TRBJ2-5; 7 bases are a match to TRBD2. V was pared by 8 bases and J by 7 bases, with 10 bases of the junction left unmatched. Germline CDR1 reads MNHEY; CDR2 reads SVGAGI. CDR3 length: 13 residues.

The V gene is TRBV5-1, the J gene TRBJ2-3, with 10 bases aligning to TRBD2. There are 15 residues in the CDR3. V gave up 0 bases and J gave up 5 bases; unmatched junction bases: 3. Germline CDR1 is SGHRS and CDR2 is YFSETQ. The CDR3 DNA follows: TGCGCCAGCAGCTTGGCCGGGACTAGCGAAGATACGCAGTATTTT. The encoded protein is CASSLAGTSEDTQYF.

This clone showed up just once. The chain recombines TRBV4-1 with TRBJ2-7, with 11 bases identical to TRBD2. The CDR3 loop spans 15 amino acids. Germline assignment: CDR1 MGHRA and CDR2 YSYEKL. V dropped 5 bases and J dropped 4; count of bases not matched to a gene: 7. Here the CDR3 reads CASSSPGLAVYEQYF. CDR3 DNA sequence: TGCGCCAGCAGCTCTCCGGGACTAGCGGTTTACGAGCAGTACTTC.

This chain connects TRBV5-1 to TRBJ2-2; unclear D gene. From germline, CDR1 is SGHRS and CDR2 YFSETQ. This CDR3 region has 13 residues. V was shortened by 4 bases and J by 3 bases, with 7 bases between the two germline ends. CDR3 in amino acids: CASSLYHTGELFF. The CDR3 nucleotides read TGCGCCAGCAGCCTCTATCACACCGGGGAGCTGTTTTTT.

V and J are TRBV25-1 and TRBJ2-3; TRBD1 is a possible D gene (6 bases). V dropped 4 bases and J dropped 5 bases, with 13 bases sitting between them. The CDR3 is made up of 14 amino acids. Germline CDR1 MGHDK, CDR2 SYGVNS. The CDR3 loop reads CASSGYREGDTQYF. In DNA form, the CDR3 reads TGTGCCAGCAGTGGATACAGGGAAGGAGATACGCAGTATTTT.

The chain is built from TRBV9 and TRBJ2-3; no definite D call. Germline V gene sequence: CDR1 SGDLS, CDR2 YYNGEE. The CDR3 is 16 amino acids. The germline V and J ends were trimmed by 3 bases and 6 bases, with 20 bases remaining between them. The CDR3 region is CASSGYGSRMLDTQYF. Here the CDR3 DNA reads TGTGCCAGCAGCGGTTACGGGTCTCGCATGCTGGATACGCAGTATTTT.

CDR3 amino acids: CASSPGLMAYEQYF. The DNA for the CDR3 is TGCGCCAGCAGCCCGGGACTGATGGCCTACGAGCAGTACTTC. The chain recombines TRBV4-1 with TRBJ2-7; D perhaps matches TRBD2 (6 bases). CDR1 and CDR2 from the germline V gene are MGHRA and YSYEKL. V dropped 4 bases and J dropped 2 bases, with 12 bases sitting between them. The CDR3 is made up of 14 amino acids.

The rearrangement links TRBV21-1 to TRBJ2-1; TRBD1 is taken as the D call from the table, unchecked against the DNA. TRBV21-1 is a pseudogene locus. The CDR3 is 13 residues long. The CDR3 bases are TGTGCCAGCAGCAAGTTCCAGGTCGATGAGCAGTTCTTC. Translating it yields CASSKFQVDEQFF.

J is TRBJ2-7 and V is TRBV6-5; possibly TRBD1 for D (6 bases). CDR3 length equals 15 residues. V was cut by 0 bases and J by 3 bases, with 12 bases left in between. Germline CDR1 and CDR2: MNHEY and SVGAGI. CDR3 protein: CASSYSTGWNYEQYF. The CDR3 DNA sequence: TGTGCCAGCAGTTACTCTACAGGGTGGAACTACGAGCAGTACTTC.

The chain uses TRBV6-5 and TRBJ2-3, with a possible D match to TRBD1 (5 bases). The V gene's germline CDR1 is MNHEY and CDR2 SVGAGI. The CDR3 is made up of 14 amino acids. Trimming took 6 bases from V and 1 from J, leaving 11 bases between them. This CDR3 reads CASRSSGRTDTQYF. CDR3 DNA: TGTGCCAGCAGGTCGTCAGGGCGCACAGATACGCAGTATTTT.

The chain is built from TRBV2 and TRBJ1-5; a weak D match, TRBD1 (5 bases). Trimming took 0 bases from V and 11 from J, leaving 11 bases between them. From germline, CDR1 is SNHLY and CDR2 FYNNEI. The CDR3 is made up of 13 amino acids. CDR3 residues: CASSEARTRSQHF. CDR3 DNA sequence: TGTGCCAGCAGTGAAGCGCGGACAAGATCCCAGCATTTT.

The rearrangement links TRBV30 to TRBJ1-5; no definite D call. CDR3 size: 13 residues. Germline CDR1 and CDR2: GTSNPN and SVGIG (reference sequence). V shed 0 bases and J shed 5 bases, with 8 bases lying between them. DNA for the CDR3: TGTGCCTGGAGTGTAGGCGAGGATCAGCCCCAGCATTTT. Translation gives CAWSVGEDQPQHF.

This chain connects TRBV5-1 to TRBJ2-1; possibly TRBD1 for D (5 bases). This CDR3 has 14 amino acids. Germline CDR1 and CDR2: SGHRS and YFSETQ. V gave up 7 bases and J gave up 6 bases, with 17 bases separating them. CDR3 nucleotide sequence: TGCGCCAGCGGCTGGCAGGGTCGAGGCAATGAGCAGTTCTTC. It specifies CASGWQGRGNEQFF.

The chain employs TRBV10-1 and TRBJ2-1, with TRBD1 identical over 8 bases. The CDR3 covers 17 residues. Germline CDR1 and CDR2: WNHNN and SYGVQD (reference sequence). The V and J ends lost 0 bases and 6 bases, in that order; junction bases with no gene match: 10. The DNA of the CDR3 is TGCGCCAGCAGTGAGTCGCAGGGGGCCGGAGTCAGCAATGAGCAGTTCTTC. Amino acids: CASSESQGAGVSNEQFF.